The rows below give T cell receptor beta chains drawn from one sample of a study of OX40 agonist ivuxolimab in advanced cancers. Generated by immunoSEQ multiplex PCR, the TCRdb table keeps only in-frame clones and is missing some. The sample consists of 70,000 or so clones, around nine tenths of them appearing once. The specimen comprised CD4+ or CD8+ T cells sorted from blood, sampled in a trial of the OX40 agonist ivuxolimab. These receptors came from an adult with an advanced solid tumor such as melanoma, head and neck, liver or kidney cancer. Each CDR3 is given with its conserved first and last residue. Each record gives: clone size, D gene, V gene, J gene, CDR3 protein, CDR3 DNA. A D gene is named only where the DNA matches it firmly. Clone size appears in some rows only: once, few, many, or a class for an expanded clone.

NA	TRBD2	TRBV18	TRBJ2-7	CASSPTSGEDSYEQYF	TGTGCCAGCTCACCGACTAGCGGGGAGGACTCCTACGAGCAGTACTTC
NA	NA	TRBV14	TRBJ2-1	CASSQIHEQFF	TGTGCCAGCAGCCAAATCCATGAGCAGTTCTTC
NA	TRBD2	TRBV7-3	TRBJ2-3	CASSLGLAGDTQYF	TGTGCCAGCAGCTTGGGACTAGCCGGAGATACGCAGTATTTT
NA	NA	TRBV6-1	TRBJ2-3	CASSAPSGNSRVPGGQYF	TGTGCCAGCAGTGCCCCCTCGGGAAATTCGAGAGTCCCGGGTGGGCAGTATTTT
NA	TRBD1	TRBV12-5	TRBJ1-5	CASGGQEPYSNQPQHF	TGTGCTAGTGGTGGACAGGAGCCCTATAGCAATCAGCCCCAGCATTTT
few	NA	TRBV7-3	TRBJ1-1	CASSFGGLTEAFF	TGTGCCAGCAGCTTCGGGGGCCTCACTGAAGCTTTCTTT
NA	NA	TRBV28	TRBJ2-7	CASSQQTYEQYF	TGTGCCAGCAGCCAGCAAACCTACGAGCAGTACTTC
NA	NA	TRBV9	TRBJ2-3	CASSIGTDTQYF	TGTGCCAGCAGTATTGGCACAGATACGCAGTATTTT
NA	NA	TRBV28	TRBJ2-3	CASSTLPSWAQYF	TGTGCCAGCAGTACCCTTCCCTCTTGGGCGCAGTATTTT
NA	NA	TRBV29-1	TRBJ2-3	CSVDTLTDTQYF	TGCAGCGTTGATACATTAACAGATACGCAGTATTTT
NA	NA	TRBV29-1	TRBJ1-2	CSARVGFGYTF	TGCAGCGCGCGGGTGGGTTTTGGCTACACCTTC
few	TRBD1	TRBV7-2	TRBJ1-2	CASSPPTRGIGGYTF	TGTGCCAGCAGCCCTCCCACCAGGGGGATCGGTGGCTACACCTTC
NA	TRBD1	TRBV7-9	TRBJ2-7	CASSFDRAWGEQYF	TGTGCCAGCAGCTTCGACAGGGCATGGGGCGAGCAGTACTTC
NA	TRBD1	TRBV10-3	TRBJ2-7	CAISSSGTGADYEQYF	TGTGCCATCAGTTCTTCCGGGACAGGGGCGGACTACGAGCAGTACTTC
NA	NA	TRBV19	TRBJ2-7	CASSLGISYEQYF	TGTGCCAGTAGCTTGGGTATCTCCTACGAGCAGTACTTC
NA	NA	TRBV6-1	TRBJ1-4	CAGLGAGEKLFF	TGTGCCGGCTTGGGGGCGGGTGAAAAACTGTTTTTT
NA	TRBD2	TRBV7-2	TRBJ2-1	CASSLYGTSGSNEQFF	TGTGCCAGCAGCCTATATGGGACTAGCGGGTCGAATGAGCAGTTCTTC
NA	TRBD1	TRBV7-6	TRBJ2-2	CASSSQGDATGELFF	TGTGCCAGCAGCTCCCAGGGGGATGCAACCGGGGAGCTGTTTTTT
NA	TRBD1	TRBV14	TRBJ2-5	CASRPQGQETQYF	TGTGCCAGCAGACCACAGGGGCAAGAGACCCAGTACTTC
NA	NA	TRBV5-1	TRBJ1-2	CASSLSQVSNYGYTF	TGCGCCAGCAGCTTGTCTCAGGTGTCTAACTATGGCTACACCTTC
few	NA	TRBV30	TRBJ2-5	CAWSPLETQYF	TGTGCCTGGAGTCCCCTGGAGACCCAGTACTTC
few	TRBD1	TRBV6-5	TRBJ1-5	CASSRQGQPQHF	TGTGCCAGCAGCCGACAGGGCCAGCCCCAGCATTTT
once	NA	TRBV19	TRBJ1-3	CASSTGANSGNTIYF	TGTGCCAGTAGTACAGGGGCCAACTCTGGAAACACCATATATTTT
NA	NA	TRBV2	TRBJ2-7	CASSETGPGYF	TGTGCCAGCAGTGAAACAGGTCCGGGGTACTTC
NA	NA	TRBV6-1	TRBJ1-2	CASRALPRSSYGYTF	TGTGCCAGCAGGGCATTACCGAGGAGCTCCTATGGCTACACCTTC
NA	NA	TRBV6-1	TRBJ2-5	CASTTSWGSETQYF	TGTGCCAGCACCACATCTTGGGGTAGTGAGACCCAGTACTTC
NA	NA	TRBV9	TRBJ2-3	CASSPSPSGRADTQYF	TGTGCCAGCAGCCCCTCCCCTAGTGGCAGGGCAGATACGCAGTATTTT
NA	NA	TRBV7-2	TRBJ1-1	CASSLQAGLMNTEAFF	TGTGCCAGCAGCTTACAGGCAGGTCTCATGAACACTGAAGCTTTCTTT
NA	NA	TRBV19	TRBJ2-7	CASSIMSGGYYEQYF	TGTGCCAGTAGTATTATGTCAGGGGGGTACTACGAGCAGTACTTC
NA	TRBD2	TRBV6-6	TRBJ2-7	CASSAGLVYEQYF	TGTGCCAGCAGTGCGGGACTAGTCTACGAGCAGTACTTC
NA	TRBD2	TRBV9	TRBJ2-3	CASSVAGGGAFPDTQYF	TGTGCCAGCAGCGTAGCGGGCGGGGGGGCCTTCCCAGATACGCAGTATTTT
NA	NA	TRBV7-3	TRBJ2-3	CASSRGTGLSDTQYF	TGTGCCAGCAGCCGGGGGACCGGGTTATCAGATACGCAGTATTTT
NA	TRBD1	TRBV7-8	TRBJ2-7	CASSPDRGPYEQYF	TGTGCCAGCAGCCCGGACAGGGGGCCCTACGAGCAGTACTTC
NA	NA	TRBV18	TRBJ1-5	CASSPPSGGPSNQPQHF	TGTGCCAGCTCACCCCCTTCTGGGGGCCCGAGCAATCAGCCCCAGCATTTT
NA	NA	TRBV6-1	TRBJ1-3	CASSEGTTHGNTIYF	TGTGCCAGCAGTGAAGGGACAACCCATGGAAACACCATATATTTT
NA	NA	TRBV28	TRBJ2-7	CASSLYGGGRRSYEQYF	TGTGCCAGCAGTTTATATGGTGGGGGACGTCGCTCCTACGAGCAGTACTTC
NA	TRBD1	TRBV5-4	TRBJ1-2	CASSPGQDGYTF	TGTGCCAGCAGCCCTGGACAGGATGGCTACACCTTC
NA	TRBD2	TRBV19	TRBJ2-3	CASRGSAGGLHSTDTQYF	TGTGCCAGTAGGGGTTCAGCGGGAGGCCTCCATAGCACAGATACGCAGTATTTT
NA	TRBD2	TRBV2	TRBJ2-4	CASRDGGMNIQYF	TGTGCCAGCAGGGACGGGGGGATGAACATTCAGTACTTC
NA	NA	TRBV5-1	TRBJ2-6	CASRAGANVLTF	TGCGCCAGCAGGGCTGGGGCCAACGTCCTGACTTTC
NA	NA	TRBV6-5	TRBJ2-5	CASRPQGEGKTQYF	TGTGCCAGCAGACCGCAGGGGGAGGGAAAGACCCAGTACTTC
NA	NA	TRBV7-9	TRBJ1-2	CASSLREFNYGYTF	TGTGCCAGCAGCTTACGGGAATTCAACTATGGCTACACCTTC
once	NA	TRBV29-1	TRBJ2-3	CSVVGRTASISTDTQYF	TGCAGCGTTGTAGGTAGAACAGCGTCCATTAGCACAGATACGCAGTATTTT
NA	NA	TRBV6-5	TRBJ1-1	CASSYSGQGNTEAFF	TGTGCCAGCAGTTACTCAGGCCAGGGGAACACTGAAGCTTTCTTT
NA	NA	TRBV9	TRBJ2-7	CASSVGGADYEQYF	TGTGCCAGCAGCGTAGGGGGGGCTGACTACGAGCAGTACTTC
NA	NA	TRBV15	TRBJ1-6	CATSRPPTRQEINSPLHF	TGTGCCACCAGCAGACCTCCGACCCGACAGGAGATTAATTCACCCCTCCACTTT
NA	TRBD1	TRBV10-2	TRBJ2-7	CASSLAGGNYEQYF	TGCGCCAGCAGTCTGGCAGGGGGCAATTACGAGCAGTACTTC
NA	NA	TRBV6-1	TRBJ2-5	CASSERSWKQETQYF	TGTGCCAGCAGTGAACGCTCATGGAAGCAAGAGACCCAGTACTTC
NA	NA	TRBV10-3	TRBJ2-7	CAISESGEQYF	TGTGCCATCAGTGAGTCTGGGGAGCAGTACTTC
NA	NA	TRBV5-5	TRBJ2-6	CASSSPTGANVLTF	TGTGCCAGCAGCTCCCCAACTGGGGCCAACGTCCTGACTTTC
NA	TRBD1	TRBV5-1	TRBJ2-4	CASSTTGVDIQYF	TGCGCCAGCAGCACCACAGGGGTGGACATTCAGTACTTC
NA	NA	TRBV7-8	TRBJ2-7	CASSLSSYEQYF	TGTGCCAGCAGCCTTAGCTCCTACGAGCAGTACTTC
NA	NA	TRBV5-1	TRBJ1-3	CASSSGLSGNTIYF	TGCGCCAGCAGTTCGGGGCTCTCTGGAAACACCATATATTTT
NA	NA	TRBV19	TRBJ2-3	CASSIRGKTDTQYF	TGTGCCAGTAGTATCCGGGGTAAAACAGATACGCAGTATTTT
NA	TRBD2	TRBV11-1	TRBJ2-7	CASSSPGLAAYEQYF	TGTGCCAGCAGCTCCCCGGGACTAGCAGCCTACGAGCAGTACTTC
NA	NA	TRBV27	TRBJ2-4	CASSSNLAKHIQSF	TGTGCCAGCAGTTCAAACCTAGCCAAACACATTCAGTCCTTC
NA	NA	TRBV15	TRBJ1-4	CATSRDLGGGVSANEKLFF	TGTGCCACCAGCAGAGATCTCGGGGGCGGGGTGTCTGCGAATGAAAAACTGTTTTTT
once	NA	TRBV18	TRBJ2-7	CASSTTGAYEQYF	TGTGCCAGCTCAACGACAGGAGCTTACGAGCAGTACTTC
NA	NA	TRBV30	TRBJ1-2	CAWWQVGSNYGYTF	TGTGCCTGGTGGCAGGTGGGGAGTAACTATGGCTACACCTTC